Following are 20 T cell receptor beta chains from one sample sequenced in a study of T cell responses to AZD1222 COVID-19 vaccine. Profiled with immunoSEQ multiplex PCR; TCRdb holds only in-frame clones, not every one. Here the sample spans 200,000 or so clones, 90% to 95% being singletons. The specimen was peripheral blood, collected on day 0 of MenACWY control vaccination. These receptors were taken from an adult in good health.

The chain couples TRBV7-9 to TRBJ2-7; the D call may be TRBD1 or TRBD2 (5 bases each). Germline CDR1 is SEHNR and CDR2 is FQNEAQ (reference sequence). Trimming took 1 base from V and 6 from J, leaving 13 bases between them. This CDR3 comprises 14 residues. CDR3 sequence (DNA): TGTGCCAGCAGCTTAGAGCGATCAGGGACCGAGCAGTACTTC. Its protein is CASSLERSGTEQYF.

The CDR3 loop reads CSVQIGGSGEKLFF. CDR3 in DNA: TGCAGCGTTCAAATAGGGGGCTCGGGTGAAAAACTGTTTTTT. The rearrangement links TRBV29-1 to TRBJ1-4; 7 nucleotides match TRBD1. Losses at the gene ends were 5 bases for V and 7 bases for J; bases not matched to a gene: 10. This CDR3 has 14 residues. CDR1 is SQVTM, CDR2 ANQGSEA, per germline.

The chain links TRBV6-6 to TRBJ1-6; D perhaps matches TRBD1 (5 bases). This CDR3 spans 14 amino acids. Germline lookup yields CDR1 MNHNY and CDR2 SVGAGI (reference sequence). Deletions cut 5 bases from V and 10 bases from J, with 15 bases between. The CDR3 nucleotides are TGTGCCAGCAGTGCCAACCGAGGGGAATCACCCCTCCACTTT. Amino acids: CASSANRGESPLHF.

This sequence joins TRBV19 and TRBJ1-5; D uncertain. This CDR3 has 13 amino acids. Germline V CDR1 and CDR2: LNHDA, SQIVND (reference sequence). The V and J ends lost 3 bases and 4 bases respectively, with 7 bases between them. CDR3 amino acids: CASSMSYNQPQHF. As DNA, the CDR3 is TGTGCCAGTAGTATGTCCTATAATCAGCCCCAGCATTTT.

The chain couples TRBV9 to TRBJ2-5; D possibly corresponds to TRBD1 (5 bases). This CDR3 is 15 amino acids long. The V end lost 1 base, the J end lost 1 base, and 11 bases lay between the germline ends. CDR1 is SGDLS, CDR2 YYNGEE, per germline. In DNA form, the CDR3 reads TGTGCCAGCAGCGTATCAGGGTTACCCCAAGAGACCCAGTACTTC. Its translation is CASSVSGLPQETQYF.

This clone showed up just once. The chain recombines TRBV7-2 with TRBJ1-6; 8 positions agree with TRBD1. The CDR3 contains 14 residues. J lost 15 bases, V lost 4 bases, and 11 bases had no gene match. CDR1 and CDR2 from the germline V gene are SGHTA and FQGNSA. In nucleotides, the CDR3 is TGTGCCAGCAGCTCCCGGACAGGGCCCCAAGACCTCCACTTT. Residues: CASSSRTGPQDLHF. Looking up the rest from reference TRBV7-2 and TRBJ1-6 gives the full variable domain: GAGVSQSPSNKVTEKGKDVELRCDPISGHTALYWYRQSLGQGLEFLIYFQGNSAPDKSGLPSDRFSAERTGGSVSTLTIQRTQQEDSAVYLCASSSRTGPQDLHFGNGTRLTVT.

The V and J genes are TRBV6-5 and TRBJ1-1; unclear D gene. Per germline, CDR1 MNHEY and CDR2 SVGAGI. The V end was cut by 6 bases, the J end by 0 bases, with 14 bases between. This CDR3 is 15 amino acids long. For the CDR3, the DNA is TGTGCCAGCAGATCCGTAGAGACGGTGAACACTGAAGCTTTCTTT. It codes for CASRSVETVNTEAFF.

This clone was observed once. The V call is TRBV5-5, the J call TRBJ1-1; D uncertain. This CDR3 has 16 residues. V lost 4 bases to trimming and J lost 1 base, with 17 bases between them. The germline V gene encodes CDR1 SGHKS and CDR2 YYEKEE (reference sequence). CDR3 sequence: CASSPIKGSRNTEAFF. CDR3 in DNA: TGTGCCAGCAGCCCTATTAAGGGAAGTCGGAACACTGAAGCTTTCTTT. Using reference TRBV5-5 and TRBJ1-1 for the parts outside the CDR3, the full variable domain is DAGVTQSPTHLIKTRGQQVTLRCSPISGHKSVSWYQQVLGQGPQFIFQYYEKEERGRGNFPDRFSARQFPNYSSELNVNALLLGDSALYLCASSPIKGSRNTEAFFGQGTRLTVV.

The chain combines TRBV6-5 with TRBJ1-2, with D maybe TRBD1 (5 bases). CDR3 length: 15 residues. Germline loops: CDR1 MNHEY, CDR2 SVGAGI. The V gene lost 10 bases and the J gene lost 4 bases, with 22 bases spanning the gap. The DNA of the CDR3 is TGTGCCACCTCGTTTGGGACCAAAAGGGGCTATGGCTACACCTTC. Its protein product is CATSFGTKRGYGYTF.

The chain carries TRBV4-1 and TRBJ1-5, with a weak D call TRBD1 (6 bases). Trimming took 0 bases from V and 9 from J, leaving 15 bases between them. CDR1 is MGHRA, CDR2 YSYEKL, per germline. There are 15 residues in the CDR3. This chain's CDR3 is CASSQEGGHKRPQHF. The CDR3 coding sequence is TGCGCCAGCAGCCAAGAGGGGGGACACAAAAGGCCCCAGCATTTT.

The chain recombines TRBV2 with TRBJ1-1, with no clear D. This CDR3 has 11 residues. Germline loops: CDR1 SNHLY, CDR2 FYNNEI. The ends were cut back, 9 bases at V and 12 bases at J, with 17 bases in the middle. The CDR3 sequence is CASGVISEPFF. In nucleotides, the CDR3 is TGTGCCAGTGGGGTCATCTCGGAACCTTTCTTT.

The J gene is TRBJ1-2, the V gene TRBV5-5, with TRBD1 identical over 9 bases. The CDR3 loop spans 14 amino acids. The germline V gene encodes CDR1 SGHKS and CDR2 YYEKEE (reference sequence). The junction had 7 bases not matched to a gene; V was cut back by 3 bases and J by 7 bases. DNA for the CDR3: TGTGCCAGCAGCTCGAAACAGGGGGCGCGTGGCTACACCTTC. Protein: CASSSKQGARGYTF.

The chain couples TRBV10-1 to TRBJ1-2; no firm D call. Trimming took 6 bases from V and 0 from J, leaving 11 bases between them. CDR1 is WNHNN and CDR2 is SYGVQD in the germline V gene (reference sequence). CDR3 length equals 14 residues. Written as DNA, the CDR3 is TGCGCCAGCAGCCCCGGAACAGCTAACTATGGCTACACCTTC. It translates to CASSPGTANYGYTF.

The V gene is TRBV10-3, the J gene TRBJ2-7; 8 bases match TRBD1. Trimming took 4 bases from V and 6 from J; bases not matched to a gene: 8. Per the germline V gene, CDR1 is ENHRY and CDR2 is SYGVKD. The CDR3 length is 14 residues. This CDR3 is CAISVYSDRAEQYF. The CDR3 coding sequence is TGTGCCATCAGTGTTTATTCGGACAGGGCCGAGCAGTACTTC.

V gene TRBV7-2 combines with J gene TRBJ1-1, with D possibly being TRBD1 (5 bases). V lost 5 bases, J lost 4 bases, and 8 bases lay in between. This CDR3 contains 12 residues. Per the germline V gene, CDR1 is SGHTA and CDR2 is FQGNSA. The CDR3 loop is CASSPRATEAFF. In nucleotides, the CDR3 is TGTGCCAGCAGCCCCAGGGCCACTGAAGCTTTCTTT.

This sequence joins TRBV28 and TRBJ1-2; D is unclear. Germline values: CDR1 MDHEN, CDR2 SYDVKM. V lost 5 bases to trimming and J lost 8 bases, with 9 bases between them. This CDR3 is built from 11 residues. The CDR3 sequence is CASSQGIGYTF. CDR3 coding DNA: TGTGCCAGCAGTCAAGGGATAGGCTACACCTTC.

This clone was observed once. CDR3 protein: CASSLRTGGEKLFF. The DNA for the CDR3 is TGTGCCAGCAGCCTCCGGACAGGGGGTGAAAAACTGTTTTTT. This chain uses TRBV13 with TRBJ1-4, with 10 bases fitting TRBD1. Per the germline V gene, CDR1 is PRHDT and CDR2 is FYEKMQ (reference sequence). Germline trimming cut 5 bases from V and 7 bases from J; bases unmatched to any gene: 4. The CDR3 consists of 14 residues.

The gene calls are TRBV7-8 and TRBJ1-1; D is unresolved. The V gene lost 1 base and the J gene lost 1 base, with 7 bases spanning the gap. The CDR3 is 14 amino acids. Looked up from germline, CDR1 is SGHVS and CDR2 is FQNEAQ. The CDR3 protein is CASSLVPQNTEAFF. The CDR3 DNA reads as TGTGCCAGCAGCTTAGTTCCCCAGAACACTGAAGCTTTCTTT.

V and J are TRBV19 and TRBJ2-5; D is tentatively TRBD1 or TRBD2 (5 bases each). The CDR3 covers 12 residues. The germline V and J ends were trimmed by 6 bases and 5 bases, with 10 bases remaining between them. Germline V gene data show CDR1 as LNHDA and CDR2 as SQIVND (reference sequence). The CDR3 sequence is CASSWGMETQYF. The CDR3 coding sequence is TGTGCCAGTAGCTGGGGGATGGAGACCCAGTACTTC.

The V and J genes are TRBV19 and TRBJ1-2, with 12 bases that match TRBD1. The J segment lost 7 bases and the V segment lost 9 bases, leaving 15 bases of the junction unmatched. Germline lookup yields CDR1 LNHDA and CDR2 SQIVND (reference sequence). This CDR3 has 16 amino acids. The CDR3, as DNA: TGTGCCAGCACTACCGGGACAGGGGGCCTTGTAGGTGGCTACACCTTC. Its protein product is CASTTGTGGLVGGYTF.